The source of this T cell receptor (beta chain) is a study of cytomegalovirus exposure and HLA in healthy donors. Overall study results and limits: Immune exposure data for these donors was limited to CMV serostatus. Most sequenced TCRs were rare (though some public TCRs occurred in many donors).

The PCR ran on 60 Vbeta and 13 Jbeta primers. Per the original methods: Some 11 million of the 60 million to 80 million unique TCR beta chains counted in a later analysis were shared. Profiling relied on immunoSEQ multiplex PCR, and the TCRdb table lists in-frame clones only, not all of them. V and J calls and clone size are copied from that table; D and trimming were computed from the DNA. There are about 170,000 clones in the sample; over 70% occur only once, and about 7% lies in the top ten. Remarks on this clone: The antigen is not known.

This TCR was sampled from a man aged 25 to 45 in good health and CMV-seropositive. Sequencing input: PBMCs.

The CDR3 region has the DNA TGCGCCAGCAGCCAGACCTTGACTAGCGGTACCCAAGAGACCCAGTACTTC. Its protein is CASSQTLTSGTQETQYF. The rearrangement links TRBV4-3 to TRBJ2-5, with 9 bases matching TRBD2. Germline assignment: CDR1 LGHNA and CDR2 YSLEER. J lost 1 base, V lost 3 bases, and 9 bases had no gene match. The CDR3 loop spans 17 amino acids.